A selection of T cell receptor beta chains follows, all from one sample in a study of blood T cell repertoires in COVID-19. Assay used: immunoSEQ multiplex PCR; TCRdb lists only in-frame clones, some missing. Of some 100,000 clones listed, 85% are singletons. The sequencing input was peripheral blood. Receptor source: a man aged 50 to 59 with active or convalescent COVID-19. Both conserved end residues are part of each CDR3. The D gene is left open where the match is weak. Clone size is not always given. Where it is, it says once, few, many or a class for expanded clones.

TRBV24-1	TRBJ1-6	few	NA	CATSAIGGTHNSPLHF	TGTGCCACCAGTGCCATAGGGGGAACTCATAATTCACCCCTCCACTTT
TRBV2	TRBJ2-7	few	NA	CASSRVEGAYEQYF	TGTGCCAGCAGCCGCGTAGAAGGGGCCTACGAGCAGTACTTC
TRBV6-4	TRBJ2-1	NA	NA	CASSASADILSYNEQFF	TGTGCCAGCAGTGCTAGCGCCGACATCCTATCCTACAATGAGCAGTTCTTC
TRBV7-2	TRBJ2-1	NA	NA	CASSLVGSSYNEQFF	TGTGCCAGCAGCTTGGTCGGGAGCTCCTACAATGAGCAGTTCTTC
TRBV11-2	TRBJ1-1	once	NA	CASSPDREEAFF	TGTGCCAGCAGCCCTGACAGAGAAGAAGCTTTCTTT
TRBV5-1	TRBJ2-7	NA	TRBD2	CASSLEREDDEQYF	TGCGCCAGCAGCTTGGAGCGGGAGGATGACGAGCAGTACTTC
TRBV14	TRBJ1-1	NA	NA	CASSQDPGRMNTEAFF	TGTGCCAGCAGCCAAGATCCAGGGCGAATGAACACTGAAGCTTTCTTT
TRBV9	TRBJ1-1	NA	TRBD1	CASSVQGQGGTEAFF	TGTGCCAGCAGCGTCCAGGGACAGGGGGGGACTGAAGCTTTCTTT
TRBV7-9	TRBJ2-1	NA	TRBD2	CASSLGGGLAGNEQFF	TGTGCCAGCAGCTTAGGTGGGGGACTAGCGGGGAATGAGCAGTTCTTC
TRBV29-1	TRBJ2-3	NA	NA	CSVERQVRDTQYF	TGCAGCGTTGAGCGACAGGTTAGAGATACGCAGTATTTT
TRBV29-1	TRBJ2-7	NA	NA	CSVEGLQGDEQYF	TGCAGCGTTGAGGGATTACAGGGCGACGAGCAGTACTTC
TRBV4-1	TRBJ1-5	many	TRBD1	CASSQEGGQFNQPQHF	TGCGCCAGCAGCCAAGAAGGGGGACAGTTCAATCAGCCCCAGCATTTT
TRBV3-1/TRBV3-2	TRBJ1-1	few	NA	CATKGGAGTEAFF	TGTGCCACCAAGGGAGGGGCTGGGACTGAAGCTTTCTTT
TRBV29-1	TRBJ2-3	NA	TRBD2	CSVGGVTPADTQYF	TGCAGCGTCGGGGGGGTCACGCCTGCAGATACGCAGTATTTT
TRBV19	TRBJ1-5	few	TRBD1	CASSTPTGGGKPQHF	TGTGCCAGTAGTACCCCGACAGGGGGCGGGAAGCCCCAGCATTTT
TRBV5-4	TRBJ1-1	NA	TRBD1	CASSLKGGAEAFF	TGTGCCAGCAGCTTGAAAGGGGGCGCTGAAGCTTTCTTT
TRBV10-1	TRBJ2-1	NA	NA	CASSESTGSSYNEQFF	TGCGCCAGCAGTGAGTCAACCGGGAGCTCCTACAATGAGCAGTTCTTC